This T cell receptor beta chain appears in the sequencing data of a study of shared clonotypes between healthy human individuals. V lost 4 bases and J lost 0, with 15 bases in between. The germline V gene encodes CDR1 LNHDA and CDR2 SQIVND (reference sequence). The CDR3 is 16 residues long. Clones were sequenced by immunoSEQ multiplex PCR, and TCRdb holds only the in-frame ones, with some missing. The repertoire holds about 1.5 million clones, 98% seen once, with around 0.47% in the top ten. Material for sequencing was naive CD4+ T cells sorted from blood. The subset: CD45RA+ positively selected. The chain uses TRBV19 and TRBJ1-1, with no clear D. The source of this sequence is a man aged 25 to 40 in good health. The CDR3 nucleotides read TGTGCCAGTAGTAAACCCCGGGGAGCCATGAACACTGAAGCTTTCTTT. Amino acid sequence: CASSKPRGAMNTEAFF.